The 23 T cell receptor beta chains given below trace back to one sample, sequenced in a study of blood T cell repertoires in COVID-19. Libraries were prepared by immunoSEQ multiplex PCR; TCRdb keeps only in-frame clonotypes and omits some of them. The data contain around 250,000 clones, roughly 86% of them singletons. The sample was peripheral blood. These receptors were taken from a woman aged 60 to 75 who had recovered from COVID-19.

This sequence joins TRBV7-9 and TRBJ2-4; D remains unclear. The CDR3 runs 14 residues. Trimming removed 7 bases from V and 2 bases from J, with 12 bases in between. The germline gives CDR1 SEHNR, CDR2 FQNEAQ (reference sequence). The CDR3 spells CASKTAGTKNIQYF. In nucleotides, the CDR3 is TGTGCCAGCAAGACCGCAGGCACCAAAAACATTCAGTACTTC.

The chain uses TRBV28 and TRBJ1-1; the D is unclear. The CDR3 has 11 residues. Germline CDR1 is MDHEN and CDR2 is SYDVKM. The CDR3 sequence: CVSLVNTEAFF. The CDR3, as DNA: TGTGTTTCGTTAGTGAACACTGAAGCTTTCTTT.

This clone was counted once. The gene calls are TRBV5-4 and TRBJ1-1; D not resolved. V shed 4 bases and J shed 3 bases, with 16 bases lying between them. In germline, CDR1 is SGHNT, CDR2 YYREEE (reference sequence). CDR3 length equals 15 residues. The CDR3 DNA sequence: TGTGCCAGCAGCCTCTACGGGTCCCGGTACACTGAAGCTTTCTTT. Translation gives CASSLYGSRYTEAFF.

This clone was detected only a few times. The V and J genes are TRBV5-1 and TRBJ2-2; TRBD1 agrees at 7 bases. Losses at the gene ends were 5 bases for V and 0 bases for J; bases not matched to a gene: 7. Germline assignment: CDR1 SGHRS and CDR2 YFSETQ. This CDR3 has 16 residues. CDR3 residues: CASSRYTGANTGELFF. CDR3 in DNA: TGCGCCAGCAGTCGGTACACAGGGGCGAACACCGGGGAGCTGTTTTTT.

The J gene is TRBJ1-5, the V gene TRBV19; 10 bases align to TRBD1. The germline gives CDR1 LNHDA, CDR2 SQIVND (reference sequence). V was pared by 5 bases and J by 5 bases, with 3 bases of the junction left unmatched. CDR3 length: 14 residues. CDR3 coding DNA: TGTGCCAGTAGTCCCGGGACAGGGGATCAGCCCCAGCATTTT. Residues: CASSPGTGDQPQHF. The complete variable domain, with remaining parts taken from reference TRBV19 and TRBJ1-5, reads DGGITQSPKYLFRKEGQNVTLSCEQNLNHDAMYWYRQDPGQGLRLIYYSQIVNDFQKGDIAEGYSVSREKKESFPLTVTSAQKNPTAFYLCASSPGTGDQPQHFGDGTRLSIL.

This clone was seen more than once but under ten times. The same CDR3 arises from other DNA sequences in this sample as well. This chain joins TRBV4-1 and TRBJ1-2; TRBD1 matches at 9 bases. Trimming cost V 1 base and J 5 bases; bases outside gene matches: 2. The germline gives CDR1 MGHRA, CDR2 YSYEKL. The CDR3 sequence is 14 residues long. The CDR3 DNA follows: TGCGCCAGCAGCCAAGCCGGGACAGGGTATGGCTACACCTTC. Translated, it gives CASSQAGTGYGYTF.

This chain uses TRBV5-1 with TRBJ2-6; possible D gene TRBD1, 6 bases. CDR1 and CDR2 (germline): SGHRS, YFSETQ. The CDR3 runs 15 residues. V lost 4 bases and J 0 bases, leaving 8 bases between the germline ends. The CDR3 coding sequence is TGCGCCAGCAGCGTGGACAGCTCTGGGGCCAACGTCCTGACTTTC. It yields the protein CASSVDSSGANVLTF.

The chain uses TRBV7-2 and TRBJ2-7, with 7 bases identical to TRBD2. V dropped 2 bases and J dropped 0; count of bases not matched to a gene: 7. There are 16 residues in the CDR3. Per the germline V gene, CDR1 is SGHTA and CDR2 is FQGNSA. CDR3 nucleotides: TGTGCCAGCAGCTTACCGCTGCGGGGGAGCTCCTACGAGCAGTACTTC. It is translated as CASSLPLRGSSYEQYF.

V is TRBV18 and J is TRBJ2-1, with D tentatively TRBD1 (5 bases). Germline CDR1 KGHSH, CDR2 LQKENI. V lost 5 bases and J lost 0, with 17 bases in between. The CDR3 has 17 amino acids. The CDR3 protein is CASSLRPTGSSYNEQFF. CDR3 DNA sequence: TGTGCCAGCTCATTACGCCCTACAGGAAGCTCCTACAATGAGCAGTTCTTC.

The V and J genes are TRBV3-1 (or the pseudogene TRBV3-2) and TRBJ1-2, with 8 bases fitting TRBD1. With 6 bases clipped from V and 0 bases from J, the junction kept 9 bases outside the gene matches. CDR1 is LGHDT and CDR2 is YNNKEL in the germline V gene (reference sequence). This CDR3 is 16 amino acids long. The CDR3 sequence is CASSPDRDVTNYGYTF. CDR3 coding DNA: TGTGCCAGCAGTCCGGACAGGGACGTTACTAACTATGGCTACACCTTC.

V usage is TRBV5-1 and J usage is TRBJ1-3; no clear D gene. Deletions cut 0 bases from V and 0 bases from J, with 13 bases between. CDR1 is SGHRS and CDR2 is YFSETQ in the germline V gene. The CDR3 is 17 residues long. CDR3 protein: CASSLGSGIPSGNTIYF. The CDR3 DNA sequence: TGCGCCAGCAGCTTGGGGTCGGGGATACCCTCTGGAAACACCATATATTTT.

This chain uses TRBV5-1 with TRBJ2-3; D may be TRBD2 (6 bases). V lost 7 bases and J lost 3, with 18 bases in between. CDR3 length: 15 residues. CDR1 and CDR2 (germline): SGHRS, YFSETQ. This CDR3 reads CASLIGAGRTDTQYF. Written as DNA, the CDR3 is TGCGCCAGCTTGATAGGGGCAGGGAGGACAGATACGCAGTATTTT.

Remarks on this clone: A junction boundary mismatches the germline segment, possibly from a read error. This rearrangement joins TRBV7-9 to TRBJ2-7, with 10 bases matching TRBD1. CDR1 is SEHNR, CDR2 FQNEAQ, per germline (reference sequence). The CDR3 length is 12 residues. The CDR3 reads CASSLGTGVGNF. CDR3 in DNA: TGTGCCAGCAGCTTGGGGACAGGGGTCGGAAACTTC. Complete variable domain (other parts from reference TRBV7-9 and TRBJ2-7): DTGVSQNPRHKITKRGQNVTFRCDPISEHNRLYWYRQTLGQGPEFLTYFQNEAQLEKSRLLSDRFSAERPKGSFSTLEIQRTEQGDSAMYLCASSLGTGVGNFGPGTRLTVT.

The CDR3 loop reads CASSLQTGLTDTQYF. In DNA form, the CDR3 reads TGTGCCAGCAGCCTCCAGACAGGACTCACAGATACGCAGTATTTT. J is TRBJ2-3 and V is TRBV14, with D tentatively TRBD1 (6 bases). The CDR3 runs to 15 residues. Per germline, CDR1 SGHDN and CDR2 FVKESK. V lost 4 bases and J lost 2, with 13 bases in between. Filled out from reference TRBV14 and TRBJ2-3, the complete variable domain reads EAGVTQFPSHSVIEKGQTVTLRCDPISGHDNLYWYRRVMGKEIKFLLHFVKESKQDESGMPNNRFLAERTGGTYSTLKVQPAELEDSGVYFCASSLQTGLTDTQYFGPGTRLTVL.

DNA of the CDR3: TGTGCCAGCAGCCTCACTAGCGGGGGTCAGGAGCAGTTCTTC. Protein: CASSLTSGGQEQFF. The chain joins TRBV7-8 to TRBJ2-1, with 11 bases identical to TRBD2. CDR3 length: 14 residues. The V and J ends lost 5 bases and 10 bases, in that order; junction bases with no gene match: 7. Looked up from germline, CDR1 is SGHVS and CDR2 is FQNEAQ.

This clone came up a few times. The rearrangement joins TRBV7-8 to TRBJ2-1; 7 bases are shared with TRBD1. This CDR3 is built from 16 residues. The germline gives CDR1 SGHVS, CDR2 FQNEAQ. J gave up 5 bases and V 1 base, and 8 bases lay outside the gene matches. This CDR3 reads CASSLGDSLNDNEQFF. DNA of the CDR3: TGTGCCAGCAGCTTAGGGGACAGCCTGAATGACAATGAGCAGTTCTTC.

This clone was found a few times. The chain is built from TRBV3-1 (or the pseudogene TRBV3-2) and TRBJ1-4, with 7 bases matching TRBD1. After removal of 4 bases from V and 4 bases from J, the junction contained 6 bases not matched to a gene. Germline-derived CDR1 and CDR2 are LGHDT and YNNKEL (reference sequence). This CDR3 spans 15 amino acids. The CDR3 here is CASSLGTVSNEKLFF. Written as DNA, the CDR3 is TGTGCCAGCAGCCTGGGGACAGTTAGTAATGAAAAACTGTTTTTT.

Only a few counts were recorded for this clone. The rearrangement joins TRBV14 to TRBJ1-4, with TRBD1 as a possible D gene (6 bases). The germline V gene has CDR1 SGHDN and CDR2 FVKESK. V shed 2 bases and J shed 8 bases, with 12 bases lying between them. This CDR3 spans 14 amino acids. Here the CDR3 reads CASSQMTGWEKLFF. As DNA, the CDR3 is TGTGCCAGCAGCCAAATGACAGGTTGGGAAAAACTGTTTTTT.

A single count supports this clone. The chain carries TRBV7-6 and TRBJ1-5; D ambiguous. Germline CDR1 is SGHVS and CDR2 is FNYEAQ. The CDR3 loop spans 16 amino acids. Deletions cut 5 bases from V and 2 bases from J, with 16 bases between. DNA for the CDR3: TGTGCCAGCAGCCGTCATCTCGGGTTGGGCAATCAGCCCCAGCATTTT. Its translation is CASSRHLGLGNQPQHF.

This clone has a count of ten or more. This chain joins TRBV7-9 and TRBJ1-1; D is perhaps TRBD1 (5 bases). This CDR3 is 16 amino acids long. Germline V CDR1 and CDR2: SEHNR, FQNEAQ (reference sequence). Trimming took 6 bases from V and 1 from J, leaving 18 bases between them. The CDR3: CASRQVIGASNTEAFF. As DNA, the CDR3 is TGTGCCAGCAGACAAGTCATAGGGGCCTCGAACACTGAAGCTTTCTTT.

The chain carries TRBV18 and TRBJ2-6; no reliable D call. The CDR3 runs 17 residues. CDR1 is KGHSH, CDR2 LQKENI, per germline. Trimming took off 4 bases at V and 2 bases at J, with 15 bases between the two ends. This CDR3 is CASSLPSGPAGANVLTF. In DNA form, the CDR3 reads TGTGCCAGCTCACTCCCGTCAGGCCCGGCTGGGGCCAACGTCCTGACTTTC. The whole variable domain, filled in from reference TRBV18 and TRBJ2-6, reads NAGVMQNPRHLVRRRGQEARLRCSPMKGHSHVYWYRQLPEEGLKFMVYLQKENIIDESGMPKERFSAEFPKEGPSILRIQQVVRGDSAAYFCASSLPSGPAGANVLTFGAGSRLTVL.

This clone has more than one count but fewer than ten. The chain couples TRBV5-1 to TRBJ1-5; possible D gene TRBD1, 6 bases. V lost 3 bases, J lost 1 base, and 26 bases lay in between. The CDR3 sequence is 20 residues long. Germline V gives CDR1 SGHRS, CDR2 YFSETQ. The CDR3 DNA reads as TGCGCCAGCAGCTGCGAGGACTCAAAAACAGGGTCAGGGAGCAATCAGCCCCAGCATTTT. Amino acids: CASSCEDSKTGSGSNQPQHF.

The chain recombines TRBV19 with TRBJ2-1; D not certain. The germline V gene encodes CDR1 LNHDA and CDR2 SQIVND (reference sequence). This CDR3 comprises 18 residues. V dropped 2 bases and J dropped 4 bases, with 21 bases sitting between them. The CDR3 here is CASSIPPSYGTEYNEQFF. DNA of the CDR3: TGTGCCAGTAGTATACCCCCATCCTACGGAACAGAATACAATGAGCAGTTCTTC.